This entry lists 9 T cell receptor beta chains sequenced from one sample in a study of T cells in Graves' hyperthyroidism and ophthalmopathy. Amplification of TCR beta CDR3 regions was performed using RNA transcripts as template. The HTBI primer set drove a first-round RT-PCR of the TCR CDR3. TCRdb reprocessed the multiplex PCR reads via MiXCR and lists one record per CDR3 protein. The table includes 300,000 or so distinct CDR3 sequences, 15% to 20% detected once. The sequencing sample was made of blood. These receptors originate from a young man with Graves' hyperthyroidism.

There are many counts of this clonotype. The chain uses TRBV5-1 and TRBJ2-1, with D possibly called TRBD1 or TRBD2 (5 bases each). CDR1 SGHRS and CDR2 YFSETQ come from the germline V gene. The length of the CDR3 is 16 residues. Trimming shortened V by 0 bases and J by 0 bases, and 10 bases separated the two germline ends. In nucleotides, the CDR3 is TGCGCCAGCAGCTTGGGGGACCGTCGCTCCTACAATGAGCAGTTCTTC. Encoded protein: CASSLGDRRSYNEQFF.

DNA for the CDR3: TGCAGTGCTAGAGTAAGCGGGAGCACCGAGCAGTACTTC. This encodes CSARVSGSTEQYF. This sequence joins TRBV20-1 and TRBJ2-7; 8 positions match TRBD2. Germline V gene sequence: CDR1 DFQATT, CDR2 SNEGSKA (reference sequence). This CDR3 is built from 13 residues. V trimming: 1 base; J trimming: 6 bases; junction bases outside the gene matches: 5.

Worth noting for this clonotype: Given a much more abundant clone one base away, this may be a read error. This sequence joins TRBV30 and TRBJ1-1; TRBD1 agrees at 8 bases. Unmatched junction bases numbered 7, after V lost 5 bases and J lost 8 bases. Germline V gene sequence: CDR1 GTSNPN, CDR2 SVGIG (reference sequence). The CDR3 is 12 residues long. The CDR3 bases are TGTGCCTGGCTCAGGGGGCAACTCGAAGCTTTCTTT. Translation: CAWLRGQLEAFF.

J is TRBJ2-3 and V is TRBV7-3; tentative D call: TRBD2 (6 bases). From germline, CDR1 is SGHTA and CDR2 FQGTGA. The V end was cut by 2 bases, the J end by 5 bases, with 14 bases between. The CDR3 runs 15 residues. The CDR3 loop reads CASSLLGGAVDTQYF. CDR3 nucleotides: TGTGCCAGCAGCTTATTGGGCGGGGCGGTAGATACGCAGTATTTT.

This chain links TRBV20-1 with TRBJ2-2; TRBD2 matches 10 bases. The junction had 11 bases not matched to a gene; V was cut back by 6 bases and J by 7 bases. Germline V gene data show CDR1 as DFQATT and CDR2 as SNEGSKA (reference sequence). The CDR3 runs to 15 residues. The CDR3: CSAPPASGSNGELFF. The CDR3 DNA reads as TGCAGTGCCCCGCCGGCTAGCGGGAGTAACGGGGAGCTGTTTTTT.

V usage is TRBV6-1 and J usage is TRBJ2-2; no clear D gene. The germline V and J ends were trimmed by 6 bases and 0 bases, with 8 bases remaining between them. CDR3 size: 14 residues. The germline gives CDR1 MNHNS, CDR2 SASEGT. The CDR3 here is CASSTSPNTGELFF. The CDR3 DNA reads as TGTGCCAGCAGCACATCCCCGAACACCGGGGAGCTGTTTTTT.

In its sample, this clonotype was seen many times. A junction boundary mismatches the germline segment, possibly from a read error. The genes are TRBV30 and TRBJ1-1, with no clear D. The germline gives CDR1 GTSNPN, CDR2 SVGIG (reference sequence). The CDR3 covers 12 residues. CDR3 nucleotide sequence: TGTGCCTGGAGTTTCGGGAACGCTGAAGCTTTCTTT. Amino acid sequence: CAWSFGNAEAFF.

The chain joins TRBV2 to TRBJ1-2; D ambiguous. Germline loops: CDR1 SNHLY, CDR2 FYNNEI. The CDR3 covers 14 residues. Trimming left V 8 bases short and J 4 bases short, with 17 bases between. CDR3 amino acids: CASYLDFPLYGYTF. The CDR3 DNA follows: TGTGCCAGCTACTTAGATTTCCCCCTCTATGGCTACACCTTC. Drawing the rest from reference TRBV2 and TRBJ1-2, the complete variable domain is EPEVTQTPSHQVTQMGQEVILRCVPISNHLYFYWYRQILGQKVEFLVSFYNNEISEKSEIFDDQFSVERPDGSNFTLKIRSTKLEDSAMYFCASYLDFPLYGYTFGSGTRLTVV.

This clonotype has just a few counts. V usage is TRBV7-3 and J usage is TRBJ2-1, with D possibly matching TRBD2 (5 bases). Germline V lookup: CDR1 SGHTA, CDR2 FQGTGA. V lost 0 bases, J lost 10 bases, and 25 bases lay in between. The CDR3 runs 18 residues. CDR3 protein: CASSLTRNALDYPEEQFF. CDR3 DNA sequence: TGTGCCAGCAGCTTAACGAGAAACGCCCTAGACTACCCCGAGGAGCAGTTCTTC.